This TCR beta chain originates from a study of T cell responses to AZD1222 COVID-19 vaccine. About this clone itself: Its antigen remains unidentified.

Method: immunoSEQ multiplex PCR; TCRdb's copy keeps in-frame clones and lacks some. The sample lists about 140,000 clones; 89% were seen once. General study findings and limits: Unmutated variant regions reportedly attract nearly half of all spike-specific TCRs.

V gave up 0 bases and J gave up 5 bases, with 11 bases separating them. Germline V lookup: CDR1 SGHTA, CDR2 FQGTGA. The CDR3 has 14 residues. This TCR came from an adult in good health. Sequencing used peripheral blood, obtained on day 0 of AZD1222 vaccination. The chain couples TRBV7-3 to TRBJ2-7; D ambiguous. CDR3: CASSLTHNGDEQYF. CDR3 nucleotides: TGTGCCAGCAGCTTAACCCACAATGGGGACGAGCAGTACTTC.